The 32 T cell receptor beta chains listed next were all sequenced from one sample in a study of blood T cell repertoires in COVID-19. The data were produced by immunoSEQ multiplex PCR, yet TCRdb's version contains in-frame clones alone and is incomplete. The top ten clones hold approximately 1.2% of a sample with about 380,000 clones, approximately 90% of them seen once. Sequenced input: PBMCs or T cells enriched from blood (not recorded which). These receptors were collected from a woman aged 18 to 35 who had recovered from COVID-19.

In this sample, this clone turned up once. This chain joins TRBV30 and TRBJ2-7; D unclear. Per the germline V gene, CDR1 is GTSNPN and CDR2 is SVGIG (reference sequence). Trimming left V 1 base short and J 2 bases short, with 9 bases between. The CDR3 has 13 amino acids. The CDR3, as DNA: TGTGCCTGGAGTGAGGCAGGCACCTACGAGCAGTACTTC. Translation gives CAWSEAGTYEQYF.

This chain links TRBV7-3 with TRBJ2-1; 8 nucleotides match TRBD2. The ends lost 1 base at V and 7 bases at J; junction bases unmatched: 6. This CDR3 contains 15 residues. Germline CDR1 and CDR2: SGHTA and FQGTGA. Here the CDR3 DNA reads TGTGCCAGCAGCTTAAACCGGGGGGGCCTTAATGAGCAGTTCTTC. This translates into CASSLNRGGLNEQFF. The entire variable domain, with the rest obtained from reference TRBV7-3 and TRBJ2-1, is as follows: GAGVSQTPSNKVTEKGKYVELRCDPISGHTALYWYRQSLGQGPEFLIYFQGTGAADDSGLPNDRFFAVRPEGSVSTLKIQRTERGDSAVYLCASSLNRGGLNEQFFGPGTRLTVL.

V usage is TRBV6-2 or TRBV6-3 and J usage is TRBJ1-2; 8 positions match TRBD1. In germline, CDR1 is MNHEY, CDR2 SVGEGT. CDR3 length equals 15 residues. The V segment lost 4 bases and the J segment 1 base; nucleotides outside the gene matches: 5. The CDR3 here is CASSSDRGFNYGYTF. As DNA, the CDR3 is TGTGCCAGCAGTTCCGACAGGGGTTTTAACTATGGCTACACCTTC.

This clone came up a few times. The J gene is TRBJ1-4, the V gene TRBV5-1; no clear D. The CDR3 length is 15 residues. CDR1 is SGHRS and CDR2 is YFSETQ in the germline V gene. V lost 4 bases and J 8 bases, leaving 18 bases between the germline ends. The CDR3 nucleotides are TGCGCCAGCAGCGAAACCGGGAATCTGGGGGAAAAACTGTTTTTT. Its protein is CASSETGNLGEKLFF.

The chain is built from TRBV7-2 and TRBJ1-5; 11 nucleotides line up with TRBD1. This CDR3 has 16 residues. Trimming at V came to 1 base and at J to 6 bases, leaving 5 bases not matched to a gene. Germline CDR1 reads SGHTA; CDR2 reads FQGNSA. The CDR3 protein is CASSLGGQGASQPQHF. CDR3 DNA sequence: TGTGCCAGCAGCTTAGGAGGACAGGGGGCGTCTCAGCCCCAGCATTTT.

In its sample, this clone was seen once. This chain joins TRBV6-5 and TRBJ2-2; TRBD2 might be the D (5 bases). Germline loops: CDR1 MNHEY, CDR2 SVGAGI. Trimming took off 8 bases at V and 2 bases at J, with 15 bases between the two ends. CDR3 length equals 15 residues. The CDR3 spells CASRGLPINTGELFF. CDR3 sequence (DNA): TGTGCCAGCCGAGGGCTTCCTATTAACACCGGGGAGCTGTTTTTT.

V gene TRBV5-6 combines with J gene TRBJ1-2; possible D gene TRBD1, 5 bases. In germline, CDR1 is SGHDT, CDR2 YYEEEE. The germline V and J ends were trimmed by 0 bases and 8 bases, with 14 bases remaining between them. The CDR3 is made up of 14 amino acids. The CDR3 region is CASSLDRNQAGYTF. CDR3 in DNA: TGTGCCAGCAGCTTGGACAGGAACCAGGCCGGCTACACCTTC.

This rearrangement joins TRBV19 to TRBJ1-6; weak D call: TRBD1 (5 bases). Per germline, CDR1 LNHDA and CDR2 SQIVND (reference sequence). Trimming left V 3 bases short and J 8 bases short, with 14 bases between. There are 15 residues in the CDR3. CDR3 in amino acids: CASSISGDGYSPLHF. CDR3 in DNA: TGTGCCAGTAGTATCTCGGGGGATGGATATTCACCCCTCCACTTT. The complete variable domain, with remaining parts taken from reference TRBV19 and TRBJ1-6, reads DGGITQSPKYLFRKEGQNVTLSCEQNLNHDAMYWYRQDPGQGLRLIYYSQIVNDFQKGDIAEGYSVSREKKESFPLTVTSAQKNPTAFYLCASSISGDGYSPLHFGNGTRLTVT.

The rearrangement links TRBV18 to TRBJ2-7; TRBD1 matches at 8 bases. Trimming cost V 3 bases and J 3 bases; bases outside gene matches: 4. Per germline, CDR1 KGHSH and CDR2 LQKENI. This CDR3 region has 14 residues. The CDR3 bases are TGTGCCAGCTCACCCGGGGGACAGGACTACGAGCAGTACTTC. This encodes CASSPGGQDYEQYF.

CDR3 DNA: TGCAGCGGCGTGGTTACTAACTATGGCTACACCTTC. This sequence encodes CSGVVTNYGYTF. The rearrangement joins TRBV29-1 to TRBJ1-2; D is unclear. Germline CDR1 and CDR2: SQVTM and ANQGSEA. Deletions cut 7 bases from V and 0 bases from J, with 9 bases between. This CDR3 spans 12 amino acids.

V is TRBV5-1 and J is TRBJ1-1; tentatively, D is TRBD1 (6 bases). V lost 4 bases to trimming and J lost 1 base, with 11 bases between them. There are 14 residues in the CDR3. The germline V gene has CDR1 SGHRS and CDR2 YFSETQ. Here the CDR3 reads CASSADRENTEAFF. CDR3 DNA: TGCGCCAGCAGCGCGGACAGAGAGAACACTGAAGCTTTCTTT.

V and J are TRBV11-2 and TRBJ2-2, with 7 bases identical to TRBD2. The V and J ends lost 3 bases and 6 bases, in that order; junction bases with no gene match: 7. The germline CDR1 and CDR2 sequences are SGHAT and FQNNGV. The CDR3 contains 15 residues. The CDR3 spells CASSFAGERAGELFF. DNA for the CDR3: TGTGCCAGCAGCTTCGCGGGGGAACGGGCCGGGGAGCTGTTTTTT.

This chain links TRBV27 with TRBJ2-1; 7 bases agree with TRBD2. The CDR3 runs 11 residues. The germline gives CDR1 MNHEY, CDR2 SMNVEV (reference sequence). V was pared by 8 bases and J by 11 bases, with 6 bases of the junction left unmatched. CDR3 sequence: CASRGGGKQFF. The CDR3 nucleotides are TGTGCCAGCCGGGGCGGGGGAAAGCAGTTCTTC.

The chain has TRBV21-1 and TRBJ1-2; TRBD1 is taken as the D call from the table, unchecked against the DNA. TRBV21-1 is marked as a pseudogene. The length of the CDR3 is 14 residues. CDR3: CASSHRGQGYGYTF. The CDR3 bases are TGTGCCAGCAGCCACAGGGGGCAGGGGTATGGCTACACCTTC.

This clone was detected only once. The rearrangement joins TRBV30 to TRBJ2-1, with TRBD2 identical over 11 bases. V trimming: 0 bases; J trimming: 9 bases; junction bases outside the gene matches: 4. The CDR3 spans 14 residues. Germline V CDR1 and CDR2: GTSNPN, SVGIG (reference sequence). CDR3 loop: CAWSVTSGGSEQFF. The CDR3 DNA reads as TGTGCCTGGAGTGTAACTAGCGGGGGATCTGAGCAGTTCTTC.

This clone has a single count. The V gene is TRBV3-1 (or the pseudogene TRBV3-2), the J gene TRBJ1-1; tentative D call: TRBD1 (6 bases). Looked up from germline, CDR1 is LGHDT and CDR2 is YNNKEL (reference sequence). Deletions cut 6 bases from V and 7 bases from J, with 18 bases between. The CDR3 loop spans 14 amino acids. CDR3 bases: TGTGCCAGCAGTCTCGGACAGCAACTTGGTGAAGCTTTCTTT. Its protein is CASSLGQQLGEAFF.

The gene calls are TRBV7-6 and TRBJ2-1; 10 bases line up with TRBD1. With 10 bases clipped from V and 3 bases from J, the junction kept 6 bases outside the gene matches. There are 14 residues in the CDR3. CDR1 and CDR2 from the germline V gene are SGHVS and FNYEAQ. The CDR3 spells CATQGTGVYNEQFF. The CDR3 DNA sequence: TGTGCCACGCAGGGGACAGGGGTCTACAATGAGCAGTTCTTC.

The chain couples TRBV6-5 to TRBJ1-2, with D possibly matching TRBD1 (5 bases). V gave up 0 bases and J gave up 8 bases, with 10 bases separating them. The CDR3 has 13 residues. Germline V gene lookup returns CDR1 MNHEY and CDR2 SVGAGI. The CDR3 nucleotides read TGTGCCAGCAGTTACTCAGGGGTACAGGGCTACACCTTC. Protein product: CASSYSGVQGYTF.

The gene calls are TRBV11-3 and TRBJ2-7; TRBD2 aligns across 9 bases. The CDR3 runs to 15 residues. Per germline, CDR1 SGHNT and CDR2 YENEEA. Trimming took 1 base from V and 2 from J; bases not matched to a gene: 3. CDR3 loop: CASSLGAGGTYEQYF. The CDR3 DNA reads TGTGCCAGCAGCTTAGGAGCGGGGGGTACCTACGAGCAGTACTTC.

The chain joins TRBV5-1 to TRBJ2-7, with D perhaps matching TRBD2 (5 bases). V lost 0 bases, J lost 4 bases, and 14 bases lay in between. CDR3 length: 15 residues. Germline V gene data show CDR1 as SGHRS and CDR2 as YFSETQ. Written as DNA, the CDR3 is TGCGCCAGCAGCTTGGGGGAGACGGAAGGATACGAGCAGTACTTC. Encoded protein: CASSLGETEGYEQYF.

This chain joins TRBV2 and TRBJ2-2, with unresolved D. The CDR3 extends over 14 amino acids. V lost 8 bases and J 0 bases, leaving 10 bases between the germline ends. Per germline, CDR1 SNHLY and CDR2 FYNNEI. This chain's CDR3 is CASSRLTNTGELFF. The CDR3 DNA sequence: TGTGCCAGCTCAAGACTGACGAACACCGGGGAGCTGTTTTTT. The entire variable domain, with the rest obtained from reference TRBV2 and TRBJ2-2, is as follows: EPEVTQTPSHQVTQMGQEVILRCVPISNHLYFYWYRQILGQKVEFLVSFYNNEISEKSEIFDDQFSVERPDGSNFTLKIRSTKLEDSAMYFCASSRLTNTGELFFGEGSRLTVL.

The sample holds one count of this clone. This sequence joins TRBV18 and TRBJ2-4; 8 bases fit TRBD2. There are 15 residues in the CDR3. V was pared by 4 bases and J by 9 bases, with 11 bases of the junction left unmatched. Germline CDR1 KGHSH, CDR2 LQKENI. This CDR3 is CASSQLDSGAFIQYF. CDR3 nucleotide sequence: TGTGCCAGCTCACAACTCGATAGCGGGGCTTTCATTCAGTACTTC.

This clone was seen only once. This rearrangement joins TRBV6-5 to TRBJ1-2, with a tentative D call TRBD1 (5 bases). The V and J ends lost 4 bases and 6 bases respectively, with 21 bases between them. Germline-derived CDR1 and CDR2 are MNHEY and SVGAGI. The CDR3 totals 16 residues. CDR3 coding DNA: TGTGCCAGCAGTTCCTTTGCGCGGTTCGACAGCCATGGCTACACCTTC. Its protein is CASSSFARFDSHGYTF.

This clone was seen only once. The chain is built from TRBV7-6 and TRBJ1-5; D call uncertain. From germline, CDR1 is SGHVS and CDR2 FNYEAQ. CDR3 length: 13 residues. V was trimmed by 1 base and J by 5 bases, leaving 6 bases between them. The CDR3 DNA reads TGTGCCAGCAGCTTAGGGGCAGATCAGCCCCAGCATTTT. Translation gives CASSLGADQPQHF.

The V call is TRBV30, the J call TRBJ1-6; weak D call: TRBD1 (5 bases). Germline loops: CDR1 GTSNPN, CDR2 SVGIG (reference sequence). The germline V and J ends were trimmed by 1 base and 0 bases, with 10 bases remaining between them. The CDR3 is made up of 16 amino acids. The CDR3 sequence is CAWSEGSPSYNSPLHF. CDR3 nucleotide sequence: TGTGCCTGGAGTGAGGGGTCCCCCTCCTATAATTCACCCCTCCACTTT.

The chain joins TRBV9 to TRBJ1-2; 8 nucleotides match TRBD1. Germline-derived CDR1 and CDR2 are SGDLS and YYNGEE. V shed 4 bases and J 0 bases; nucleotides not matched to a gene: 11. This CDR3 is 17 amino acids long. CDR3 loop: CASSPRTGTLANYGYTF. DNA of the CDR3: TGTGCCAGCAGCCCACGGACAGGGACTTTGGCTAACTATGGCTACACCTTC.

This rearrangement joins TRBV6-1 to TRBJ2-1, with TRBD1 as a possible D gene (6 bases). Germline CDR1 is MNHNS and CDR2 is SASEGT. The CDR3 covers 15 residues. V dropped 2 bases and J dropped 5 bases, with 13 bases sitting between them. This CDR3 reads CASSEPGQGHNEQFF. CDR3 nucleotides: TGTGCCAGCAGTGAACCAGGGCAGGGGCACAATGAGCAGTTCTTC.

The chain recombines TRBV6-6 with TRBJ2-5; 7 bases are shared with TRBD2. This CDR3 is 13 amino acids long. Germline assignment: CDR1 MNHNY and CDR2 SVGAGI (reference sequence). The ends lost 8 bases at V and 5 bases at J; junction bases unmatched: 8. The CDR3 is CASVPGRGETQYF. CDR3 nucleotides: TGTGCCAGCGTGCCGGGGCGGGGGGAGACCCAGTACTTC.

The genes are TRBV19 and TRBJ2-6, with TRBD2 identical over 7 bases. V dropped 3 bases and J dropped 0; count of bases not matched to a gene: 8. This CDR3 is built from 18 residues. CDR1 LNHDA and CDR2 SQIVND come from the germline V gene (reference sequence). CDR3 DNA sequence: TGTGCCAGTAGTATGCTAGAAAGGACTAGCTCTGGGGCCAACGTCCTGACTTTC. Its protein is CASSMLERTSSGANVLTF.

The chain is built from TRBV19 and TRBJ1-2, with D perhaps TRBD1 (5 bases). V was clipped by 4 bases and J by 4 bases, with 10 bases between them. The CDR3 runs 13 residues. Germline CDR1 reads LNHDA; CDR2 reads SQIVND (reference sequence). The CDR3 here is CASSTDSRYGYTF. The CDR3 DNA is TGTGCCAGTAGTACCGACAGCCGCTATGGCTACACCTTC.

V and J are TRBV4-3 and TRBJ1-5; tentative D call: TRBD1 (5 bases). V lost 0 bases, J lost 4 bases, and 7 bases lay in between. Germline V lookup: CDR1 LGHNA, CDR2 YSLEER. The length of the CDR3 is 14 residues. CDR3 DNA sequence: TGCGCCAGCAGCCAAGAGCAGGGAAATCAGCCCCAGCATTTT. Translating it yields CASSQEQGNQPQHF.

The chain couples TRBV6-5 to TRBJ2-5, with D possibly matching TRBD2 (5 bases). Trimming removed 7 bases from V and 2 bases from J, with 8 bases in between. CDR3 length equals 12 residues. Germline V lookup: CDR1 MNHEY, CDR2 SVGAGI. The CDR3 spells CASTGRQETQYF. The CDR3 region has the DNA TGTGCCAGCACGGGGAGACAAGAGACCCAGTACTTC.